These T cell receptor beta chains were read from a single sample in a study of PD-1 blockade in mismatch repair-deficient tumors. Assay used: immunoSEQ multiplex PCR; TCRdb lists only in-frame clones, some missing. The sample lists around 18,000 clones, about 87% occurring once. The sample here was PBMCs, taken approximately five months after starting pembrolizumab. These receptors originate from an adult with mismatch repair-deficient cancer. CDR3s include the opening cysteine and the closing phenylalanine or tryptophan. D genes are given only for firm matches. A row's size may be missing; if present it is once, few, many or a size class.

j_gene,v_gene,d_gene,abundance,CDR3nt,CDR3aa
TRBJ2-5,TRBV6-1,NA,NA,TGTGCCAGCAGTGAAGCGAGGGGGGGGAGAAAGACCCAGTACTTC,CASSEARGGRKTQYF
TRBJ2-1,TRBV28,TRBD1,NA,TGTGCCAGCAGTTTTGTTTCCGGGACAGCGTACAATGAGCAGTTCTTC,CASSFVSGTAYNEQFF
TRBJ1-2,TRBV15,TRBD1,NA,TGTGCCACCAGCAGGGCGACAGGGGGCCTAGCTAACTATGGCTACACCTTC,CATSRATGGLANYGYTF
TRBJ1-3,TRBV10-3,NA,once,TGTGCCATCAGGCCCGGGGACACCATATATTTT,CAIRPGDTIYF
TRBJ2-7,TRBV18,TRBD1,NA,TGTGCCAGCTCACCATACGGACAGGGCCAGGAGCAGTACTTC,CASSPYGQGQEQYF
TRBJ2-5,TRBV4-2,TRBD2,NA,TGTGCCAGCAGCCTAACGGGGACTAGCGGGACCCAAGAGACCCAGTACTTC,CASSLTGTSGTQETQYF
TRBJ1-3,TRBV30,TRBD1,NA,TGTGCCTGGAGTAAGGGACAGGGATCTGGAAACACCATATATTTT,CAWSKGQGSGNTIYF
TRBJ1-3,TRBV6-1,TRBD1,NA,TGTGCCAGCAGGGACAGGGGCCCTCCTGGAAACACCATATATTTT,CASRDRGPPGNTIYF
TRBJ1-2,TRBV27,TRBD1,NA,TGTGCCAGCAGTTCAGGGGGCCGTGCAAACTATGGCTACACCTTC,CASSSGGRANYGYTF
TRBJ2-7,TRBV5-1,NA,NA,TGCGCCAGCAGCGCTCTACAGGGAGCTTACGAGCAGTACTTC,CASSALQGAYEQYF
TRBJ2-1,TRBV14,TRBD2,NA,TGTGCCAGCAGCCAAGATGTGGGGGGGTACAATGAGCAGTTCTTC,CASSQDVGGYNEQFF
TRBJ2-7,TRBV18,NA,NA,TGTGCCAGCTCACCCCCGGGACTGTCCTCCTACGAGCAGTACTTC,CASSPPGLSSYEQYF
TRBJ2-5,TRBV7-2,NA,NA,TGTGCCAGCACCCTGGACAGACTAGAGACCCAGTACTTC,CASTLDRLETQYF
TRBJ2-1,TRBV11-3,NA,NA,TGTGCCAGCAGCACCGGGGACAATGAGCAGTTCTTC,CASSTGDNEQFF
TRBJ2-7,TRBV5-1,NA,medium-sized,TGCGCCAGCAGTACGGACAAAGCCTACGAGCAGTACTTC,CASSTDKAYEQYF
TRBJ2-7,TRBV4-2,TRBD2,NA,TGTGCCAGCAGCCAGCGCAGTAGCGGGAGTATCGACGAGCAGTACTTC,CASSQRSSGSIDEQYF
TRBJ2-7,TRBV30,NA,NA,TGTGCCTGGAGCCTTATGTCCTACGAGCAGTACTTC,CAWSLMSYEQYF
TRBJ2-1,TRBV7-3,NA,NA,TGTGCCAGCAGCTTTCTAGGAAATGAGCAGTTCTTC,CASSFLGNEQFF
TRBJ2-3,TRBV11-3,TRBD2,once,TGTGCCAGCAGCTCCTACTCTAGACTAGCGGGAGGTAGAGATACGCAGTATTTT,CASSSYSRLAGGRDTQYF
TRBJ2-7,TRBV5-1,TRBD1,few,TGCGCCAGCAGCTCCCCGGGACAGGGCTACGAGCAGTACTTC,CASSSPGQGYEQYF
TRBJ2-7,TRBV6-5,NA,NA,TGTGCCAGCAGTTACTCCGGACAGACCCTCTACGAGCAGTACTTC,CASSYSGQTLYEQYF
TRBJ1-3,TRBV6-9,NA,NA,TGTGCCAGCAGGTACTACATTGACGGATTCTCTCGAAACACCATATATTTT,CASRYYIDGFSRNTIYF
TRBJ1-1,TRBV28,NA,NA,TGTGCCAGCAGACTTTGGCGGAAGAACACTGAAGCTTTCTTT,CASRLWRKNTEAFF
TRBJ1-4,TRBV29-1,NA,NA,TGCAGCGTTGGGACAGCTAATGAAAAACTGTTTTTT,CSVGTANEKLFF
TRBJ2-7,TRBV9,NA,NA,TGTGCCAGCAGCGGTAATTTCGAGGACTTATCCCAAGGCGAGCAGTACTTC,CASSGNFEDLSQGEQYF
TRBJ1-2,TRBV7-8,TRBD1,NA,TGTGCCAGCAGCTTTAGGCAGGGGGATGGCTACACCTTC,CASSFRQGDGYTF
TRBJ2-1,TRBV15,TRBD2,NA,TGTGCCACCAGCAGGGAGCGGGCGGGAGCTACGGAGGAGCAGTTCTTC,CATSRERAGATEEQFF
TRBJ2-1,TRBV6-5,TRBD1,NA,TGTGCCAGCAGTTACGACAGGGGGGCTGAGAATGAGCAGTTCTTC,CASSYDRGAENEQFF
TRBJ1-2,TRBV27,TRBD1,NA,TGTGCCAGCAGACAGGGGGCCTATAACTATGGCTACACCTTC,CASRQGAYNYGYTF
TRBJ2-1,TRBV19,TRBD2,NA,TGTGCCAGTAGTATGTTAGCGGGAGGCCGCAACAATGAGCAGTTCTTC,CASSMLAGGRNNEQFF
TRBJ1-1,TRBV7-2,NA,NA,TGTGCCAGCAGCTACCCGGGACTCCGGAACACTGAAGCTTTCTTT,CASSYPGLRNTEAFF
TRBJ1-1,TRBV28,TRBD1,once,TGTGCCAGCAGACCTGGGCCACAGGGGATGAACACTGAAGCTTTCTTT,CASRPGPQGMNTEAFF
TRBJ2-2,TRBV14,NA,NA,TGTGCCAGCAGCCCACACGCCGGGAGATTGAACACCGGGGAGCTGTTTTTT,CASSPHAGRLNTGELFF
TRBJ2-3,TRBV7-9,NA,NA,TGTGCCAGCAGCCTAGGGACGCCAGGGGGCACAGATACGCAGTATTTT,CASSLGTPGGTDTQYF